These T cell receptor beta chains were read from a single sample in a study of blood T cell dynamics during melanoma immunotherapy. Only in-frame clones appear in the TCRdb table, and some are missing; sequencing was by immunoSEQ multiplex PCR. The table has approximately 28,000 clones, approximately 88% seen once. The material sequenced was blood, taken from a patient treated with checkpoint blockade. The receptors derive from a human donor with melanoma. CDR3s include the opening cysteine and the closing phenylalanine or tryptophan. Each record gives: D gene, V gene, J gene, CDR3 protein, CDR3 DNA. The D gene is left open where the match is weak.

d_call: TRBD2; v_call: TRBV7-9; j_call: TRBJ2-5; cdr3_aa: CASSYPLTSGGEETQYF; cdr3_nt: TGTGCCAGCAGCTACCCCTTGACTAGCGGGGGTGAAGAGACCCAGTACTTC
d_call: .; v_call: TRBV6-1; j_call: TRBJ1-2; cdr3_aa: CASSETLLANSPVYGYTF; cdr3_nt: TGTGCCAGCAGTGAAACCCTTCTTGCCAACAGCCCCGTCTATGGCTACACCTTC
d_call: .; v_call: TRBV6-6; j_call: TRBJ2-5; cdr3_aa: CASTDRRQETQYF; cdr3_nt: TGTGCCAGCACCGACCGACGGCAAGAGACCCAGTACTTC
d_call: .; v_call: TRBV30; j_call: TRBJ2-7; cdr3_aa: CAWSVLTSYEQYF; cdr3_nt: TGTGCCTGGAGTGTTCTTACCTCCTACGAGCAGTACTTC
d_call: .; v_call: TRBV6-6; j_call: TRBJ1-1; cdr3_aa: CASSYSPGAAGAFF; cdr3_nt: TGTGCCAGCAGTTACTCGCCGGGGGCCGCCGGAGCTTTCTTT
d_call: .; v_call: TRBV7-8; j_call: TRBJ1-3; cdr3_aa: CASSLDRANGNTIYF; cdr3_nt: TGTGCCAGCAGCTTAGATAGGGCCAATGGAAACACCATATATTTT
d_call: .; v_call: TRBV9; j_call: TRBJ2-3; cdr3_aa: CASSVERVPDTQYF; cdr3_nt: TGTGCCAGCAGCGTGGAGAGGGTCCCAGATACGCAGTATTTT
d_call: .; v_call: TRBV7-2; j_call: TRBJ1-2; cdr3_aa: CASSLERAARYGYTF; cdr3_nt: TGTGCCAGCAGCTTAGAGAGGGCAGCCCGCTATGGCTACACCTTC
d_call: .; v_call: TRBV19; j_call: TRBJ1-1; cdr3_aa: CASSMKVNTEAFF; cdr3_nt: TGTGCCAGTAGTATGAAGGTAAACACTGAAGCTTTCTTT
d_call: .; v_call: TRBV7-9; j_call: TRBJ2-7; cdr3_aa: CASSLEGPYEQYF; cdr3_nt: TGTGCCAGCAGCTTAGAGGGTCCCTACGAGCAGTACTTC
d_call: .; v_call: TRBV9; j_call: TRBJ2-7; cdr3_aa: CASSVDRKGRQYF; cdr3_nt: TGTGCCAGCAGCGTAGATAGGAAGGGGAGGCAGTACTTC
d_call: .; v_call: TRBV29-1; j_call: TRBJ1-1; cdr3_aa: CSGSYGGTEAFF; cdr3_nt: TGCAGCGGCTCATACGGGGGGACTGAAGCTTTCTTT
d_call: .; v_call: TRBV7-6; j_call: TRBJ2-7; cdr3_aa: CASSLELSGYEQYF; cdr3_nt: TGTGCCAGCAGCTTAGAACTGTCTGGCTACGAGCAGTACTTC
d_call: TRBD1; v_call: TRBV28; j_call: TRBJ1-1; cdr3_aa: CASRRSTGAVLNF; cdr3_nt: TGTGCCAGCCGAAGATCGACAGGGGCTGTCCTCAATTTT
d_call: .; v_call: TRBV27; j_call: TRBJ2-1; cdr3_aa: CASSFRTTNNEQFF; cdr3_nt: TGTGCCAGCAGTTTTCGGACAACCAACAATGAGCAGTTCTTC